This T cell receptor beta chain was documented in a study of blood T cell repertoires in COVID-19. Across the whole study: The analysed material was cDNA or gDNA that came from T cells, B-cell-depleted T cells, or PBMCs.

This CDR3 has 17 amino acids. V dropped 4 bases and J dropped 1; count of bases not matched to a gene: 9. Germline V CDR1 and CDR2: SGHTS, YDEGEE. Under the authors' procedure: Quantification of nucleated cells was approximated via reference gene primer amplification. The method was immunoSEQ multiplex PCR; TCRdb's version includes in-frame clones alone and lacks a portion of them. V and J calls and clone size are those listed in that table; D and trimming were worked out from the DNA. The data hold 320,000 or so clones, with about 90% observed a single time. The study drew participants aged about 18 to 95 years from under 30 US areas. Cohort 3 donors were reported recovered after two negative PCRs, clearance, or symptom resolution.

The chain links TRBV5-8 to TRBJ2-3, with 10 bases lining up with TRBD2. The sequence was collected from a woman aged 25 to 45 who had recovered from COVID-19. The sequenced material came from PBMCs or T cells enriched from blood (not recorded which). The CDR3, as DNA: TGTGCCAGCAGCCCGTGGACTAGCGGCCGCCGCACAGATACGCAGTATTTT. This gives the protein CASSPWTSGRRTDTQYF.